This TCR beta chain was recorded in a study of blood T cell repertoires in COVID-19. About the research overall: There were acute and convalescent COVID-19 samples, and they came from the United States, Italy and Spain.

Clones were sequenced by immunoSEQ multiplex PCR, and TCRdb holds only the in-frame ones, with some missing. The sample holds under 150,000 clones, roughly four fifths seen once. This clone was observed a few times. Participant ages covered roughly 18 to 89 years across 25 or so US areas. Specimen: PBMCs or T cells enriched from blood (not recorded which). This receptor was obtained from a man aged 25-40 years who had recovered from COVID-19.

The CDR3 region is CASSGEETQYF. The CDR3 region has the DNA TGTGCCAGCAGCGGGGAGGAGACCCAGTACTTC. The gene calls are TRBV2 and TRBJ2-5; possible D gene TRBD2, 5 bases. This CDR3 has 11 amino acids. Germline V gene data show CDR1 as SNHLY and CDR2 as FYNNEI. Trimming removed 6 bases from V and 5 bases from J, with 7 bases in between.